A selection of T cell receptor beta chains follows, all from one sample in a study of PD-1 blockade in classical Hodgkin lymphoma. Repertoires were generated with immunoSEQ multiplex PCR, while TCRdb's copy carries only in-frame clones and drops some. The sample lists about 96,000 clones; 93% were seen once. The source was peripheral blood mononuclear cells (PBMCs), collected before the fourth cycle of nivolumab. The origin of the receptors is a human donor with classical Hodgkin lymphoma. Both conserved end residues are part of each CDR3. The D gene is left open where the match is weak. A row's size may be missing; if present it is once, few, many or a size class.

clone_size j_call d_call v_call cdr3_aa cdr3_nt
NA TRBJ2-1 TRBD2 TRBV27 CASSFIRLAGDPPEQFF TGTGCCAGCAGTTTTATAAGACTAGCGGGAGACCCCCCCGAGCAGTTCTTC
NA TRBJ1-3 NA TRBV5-4 CASSTGTEGNTIYF TGTGCCAGCAGCACAGGGACGGAGGGAAACACCATATATTTT
NA TRBJ2-1 TRBD2 TRBV5-6 CASKWTSSYNEQFF TGTGCCAGCAAGTGGACTAGCTCCTACAATGAGCAGTTCTTC
NA TRBJ2-3 TRBD1 TRBV29-1 CSVVPGQGSYFSSAQYF TGCAGCGTTGTCCCCGGACAGGGGTCGTATTTTAGCAGTGCGCAGTATTTT
NA TRBJ2-3 NA TRBV11-2 CASSLDLYSSSGDTQYF TGTGCCAGCAGCTTAGATCTGTACAGTTCCTCAGGAGATACGCAGTATTTT
NA TRBJ2-7 TRBD1 TRBV19 CASTQGASYEQYF TGTGCCAGTACCCAGGGGGCCTCATACGAGCAGTACTTC
NA TRBJ2-1 TRBD2 TRBV5-1 CASSLTAGGTYNEQFF TGCGCCAGCAGCCTCACGGCGGGAGGGACTTACAATGAGCAGTTCTTC
NA TRBJ2-2 NA TRBV2 CASSENRADTGELFF TGTGCCAGCAGTGAAAACAGGGCGGACACCGGGGAGCTGTTTTTT
few TRBJ1-2 TRBD1 TRBV5-1 CASSPGQGKNGYTF TGCGCCAGCAGCCCCGGACAGGGGAAAAATGGCTACACCTTC
NA TRBJ2-7 NA TRBV10-2 CASSDSYYEQYF TGCGCCAGCAGTGACTCGTACTACGAGCAGTACTTC
NA TRBJ1-4 NA TRBV5-4 CASSLVPGAGGEKLFF TGTGCCAGCAGCTTGGTCCCAGGCGCAGGAGGTGAAAAACTGTTTTTT